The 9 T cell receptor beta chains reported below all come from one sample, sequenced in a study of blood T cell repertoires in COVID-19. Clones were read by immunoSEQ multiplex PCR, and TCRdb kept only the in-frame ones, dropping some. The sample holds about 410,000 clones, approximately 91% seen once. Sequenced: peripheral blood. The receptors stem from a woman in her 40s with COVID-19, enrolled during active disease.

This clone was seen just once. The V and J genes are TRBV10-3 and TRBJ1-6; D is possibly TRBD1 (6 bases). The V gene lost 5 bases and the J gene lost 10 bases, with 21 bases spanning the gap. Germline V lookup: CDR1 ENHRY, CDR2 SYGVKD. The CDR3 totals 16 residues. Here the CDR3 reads CAISIGVGGAGSPLHF. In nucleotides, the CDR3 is TGTGCCATCAGTATAGGGGTTGGGGGGGCAGGCTCACCCCTCCACTTT.

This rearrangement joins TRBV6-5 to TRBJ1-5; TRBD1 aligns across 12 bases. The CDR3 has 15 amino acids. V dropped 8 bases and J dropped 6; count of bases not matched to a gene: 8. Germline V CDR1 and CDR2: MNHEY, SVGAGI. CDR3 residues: CASYLGTGGGQPQHF. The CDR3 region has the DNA TGTGCCAGCTACCTAGGGACAGGGGGCGGTCAGCCCCAGCATTTT.

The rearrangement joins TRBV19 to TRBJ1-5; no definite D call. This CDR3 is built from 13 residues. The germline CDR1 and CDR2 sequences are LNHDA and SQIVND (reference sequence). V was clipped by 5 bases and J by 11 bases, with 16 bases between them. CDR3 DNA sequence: TGTGCCAGTAGTGAGGCCCCCGGGGTAGCCCAGCATTTT. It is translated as CASSEAPGVAQHF.

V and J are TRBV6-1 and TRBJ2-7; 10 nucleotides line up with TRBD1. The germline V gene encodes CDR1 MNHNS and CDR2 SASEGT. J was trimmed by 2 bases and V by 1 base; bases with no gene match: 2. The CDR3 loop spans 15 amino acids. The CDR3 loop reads CASSEEGTGAYEQYF. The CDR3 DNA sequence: TGTGCCAGCAGTGAAGAAGGGACAGGGGCCTACGAGCAGTACTTC.

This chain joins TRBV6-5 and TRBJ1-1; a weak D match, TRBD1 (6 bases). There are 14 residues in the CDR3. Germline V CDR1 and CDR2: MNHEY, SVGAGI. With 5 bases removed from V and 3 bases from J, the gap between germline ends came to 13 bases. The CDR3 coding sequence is TGTGCCAGCAGTAACAACAGGGTGGACACTGAAGCTTTCTTT. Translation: CASSNNRVDTEAFF.

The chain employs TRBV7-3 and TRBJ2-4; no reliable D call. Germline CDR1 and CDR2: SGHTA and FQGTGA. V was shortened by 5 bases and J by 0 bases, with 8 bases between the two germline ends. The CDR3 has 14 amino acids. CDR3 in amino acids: CASSPPLAKNIQYF. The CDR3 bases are TGTGCCAGCAGCCCCCCCCTAGCCAAAAACATTCAGTACTTC.

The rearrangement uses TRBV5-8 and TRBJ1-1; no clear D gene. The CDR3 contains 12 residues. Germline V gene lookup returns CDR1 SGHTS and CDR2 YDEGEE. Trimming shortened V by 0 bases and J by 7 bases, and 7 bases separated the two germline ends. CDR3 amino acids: CASSLVWSEAFF. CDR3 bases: TGTGCCAGCAGCTTGGTCTGGAGTGAAGCTTTCTTT.

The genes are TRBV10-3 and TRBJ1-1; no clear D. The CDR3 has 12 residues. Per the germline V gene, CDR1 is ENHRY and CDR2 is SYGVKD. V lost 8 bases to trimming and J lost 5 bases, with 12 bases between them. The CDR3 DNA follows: TGTGCCATCCGCCGGGGAACAACTGAAGCTTTCTTT. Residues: CAIRRGTTEAFF.

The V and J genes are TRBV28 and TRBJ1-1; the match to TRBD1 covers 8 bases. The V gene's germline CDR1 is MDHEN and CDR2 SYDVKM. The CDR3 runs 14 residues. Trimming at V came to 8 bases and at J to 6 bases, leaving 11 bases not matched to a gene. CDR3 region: CASEGTGGLAEAFF. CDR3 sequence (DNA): TGTGCCAGCGAGGGTACAGGGGGGTTGGCTGAAGCTTTCTTT.